A selection of T cell receptor beta chains follows, all from one sample in a study of molecular identifiers for immune sequencing clone quantification. TCRdb re-analysed the PCR reads in MiXCR, keeping a single row per CDR3 protein. In the table there are 60,000 to 65,000 distinct CDR3 sequences, around 19% of which are singletons. Sequencing was carried out using naive CD8+ T cells from blood, with Jurkat cell RNA spiked in. The source is a human donor in good health. Some libraries in this study had Jurkat cell RNA spiked in. Each CDR3 is given with its conserved first and last residue. The D gene is left open where the match is weak. Clone size, where shown, is once, few, many, or a class for clones that have expanded.

j_gene,v_gene,d_gene,abundance,CDR3nt,CDR3aa
TRBJ2-7,TRBV29-1,TRBD1,many,TGCAGCGTTCGGGACAGGGCCTACGAGCAGTACTTC,CSVRDRAYEQYF
TRBJ2-2,TRBV28,NA,many,TGTGCCAGCAGTCCGCTGATCCGGCCCGGGGAGCTGTTTTTT,CASSPLIRPGELFF
TRBJ2-2,TRBV18,TRBD2,many,TGTGCCAGCTCACGGACTAGCGCCCACACCGGGGAGCTGTTTTTT,CASSRTSAHTGELFF
TRBJ2-1,TRBV7-8,NA,many,TGTGCCAGCACCTTAGGGGTCGGCTTAGGCAATGAGCAGTTCTTC,CASTLGVGLGNEQFF
TRBJ2-1,TRBV29-1,NA,many,TGCAGCGTCCCCCTTGGCGGGACGGTCGAGCAGTTCTTC,CSVPLGGTVEQFF
TRBJ2-1,TRBV7-2,NA,many,TGTGCCAGCAGCCTAACCCGGAATGAGCAGTTCTTC,CASSLTRNEQFF
TRBJ1-1,TRBV28,NA,many,TGTGCCAGCAGTTCCCTTATGGTTACCGCAATCCCCTATGCTTTCTTT,CASSSLMVTAIPYAFF
TRBJ2-7,TRBV2,TRBD2,few,TGTGCCAGCACAAACGTAGCGGGCTACTCCTACGAGCAGTACTTC,CASTNVAGYSYEQYF
TRBJ2-7,TRBV20-1,TRBD1,NA,TGCAGTGCTCACAGGACAGGGGGCTACGAGCAGTACTTC,CSAHRTGGYEQYF
TRBJ2-5,TRBV7-6,TRBD2,many,TGTGCCAGCAGCGAACACCCGGGACTAGCGGGTGAAGAGACCCAGTACTTC,CASSEHPGLAGEETQYF
TRBJ1-1,TRBV27,NA,NA,TGTGCCAGCAGTTTTTATCCCATGGCCTCGAACACTGAAGCTTTCTTT,CASSFYPMASNTEAFF
TRBJ2-1,TRBV4-1,NA,many,TGCGCCAGCAGCCCCCCGGGCGGGTCCTACAATGAGCAGTTCTTC,CASSPPGGSYNEQFF
TRBJ2-7,TRBV7-2,TRBD2,NA,TGTGCCAGCAGGGACTTAGCGGGCCCCTACGAGCAGTACTTC,CASRDLAGPYEQYF
TRBJ2-5,TRBV27,NA,few,TGTGCCAGCAGTTTTCTTGACACGGTGGAGACCCAGTACTTC,CASSFLDTVETQYF
TRBJ2-2,TRBV4-1,TRBD1,NA,TGCGCCAGCAGCCTCGAGCCCCAACAGGGGACCGGGGAGCTGTTTTTT,CASSLEPQQGTGELFF
TRBJ2-7,TRBV5-1,TRBD2,many,TGCGCCAGCAGCTTCGCGGGCGGGAGCTCCTACGAGCAGTACTTC,CASSFAGGSSYEQYF
TRBJ2-7,TRBV13,TRBD1,many,TGTGCCAGCAGCGCCGGGACAGGGAGACGCGAGCAGTACTTC,CASSAGTGRREQYF
TRBJ1-1,TRBV30,NA,many,TGTGCCTGGAGTGTACTACAGGGGAACACTGAAGCTTTCTTT,CAWSVLQGNTEAFF
TRBJ2-7,TRBV19,NA,few,TGTGCCAGTAGTATCGGCAGGACCTACGAGCAGTACTTC,CASSIGRTYEQYF
TRBJ2-7,TRBV6-2/TRBV6-3,TRBD2,many,TGTGCCAGCAGTACCCACTTAGCGGGGACCTCCTACGAGCAGTACTTC,CASSTHLAGTSYEQYF
TRBJ2-1,TRBV6-2/TRBV6-3,NA,many,TGTGCCAGCAGTCTCGGCCGAAGGGGTGAGCAGTTCTTC,CASSLGRRGEQFF
TRBJ2-7,TRBV4-1,TRBD1,NA,TGCGCCAGCAGCCAAGATCCTTCAGGGGGCGAGCGGTATTTC,CASSQDPSGGERYF
TRBJ2-7,TRBV29-1,NA,many,TGCAGCGTTGAACATGGGCAGGGGTCCTACGAGCAGTACTTC,CSVEHGQGSYEQYF
TRBJ2-3,TRBV4-1,TRBD2,NA,TGCGCCAGCAGCCGACCTAGCGGGAGCACAGATACGCAGTATTTT,CASSRPSGSTDTQYF
TRBJ2-2,TRBV7-6,TRBD1,many,TGTGCCAGCAGCGCAACCGGGACAGGGACCACCGGGGAGCTGTTTTTT,CASSATGTGTTGELFF
TRBJ2-7,TRBV24-1,TRBD2,few,TGTGCCACCAGTGATCCAACTAGCGGGAGTATCTACGAGCAGTACTTC,CATSDPTSGSIYEQYF
TRBJ2-2,TRBV7-6,NA,many,TGTGCCAGCAGCCCATCTGGTCCCGCGGGGGAGCTGTTTTTT,CASSPSGPAGELFF
TRBJ2-2,TRBV4-2,TRBD1,NA,TGTGCCAGCAGCCACCCCCTGCCCCAGGGGGCCATCACCGGGGAGCTGTTTTTT,CASSHPLPQGAITGELFF
TRBJ2-1,TRBV7-9,NA,NA,TGTGCCAGCAGCTTAATGTCGAGGGACTCCGGCCTGTACAATGAGCAGTTCTTC,CASSLMSRDSGLYNEQFF
TRBJ2-7,TRBV20-1,NA,many,TGCAGTGCCCGCGGCCCAGGGCAGACCTACTCCTACGAGCAGTACTTC,CSARGPGQTYSYEQYF
TRBJ1-5,TRBV4-1,NA,many,TGCGCCAGCAGCCAAGAATTGAAGGGCCAGCCCCAGCATTTT,CASSQELKGQPQHF
TRBJ2-7,TRBV7-3,NA,few,TGTGCCAGCAGCTTAGTCGGGAAGTCTCACGAGCAGTACTTC,CASSLVGKSHEQYF
TRBJ1-3,TRBV28,NA,few,TGTGCCAGCAGTTTAGATGACGACGGTTCCTCTGGAAACACCATATATTTT,CASSLDDDGSSGNTIYF
TRBJ1-6,TRBV7-9,NA,NA,TGTGCCAGCAGCTTAGGGTCCTCACCCCTCCACTTT,CASSLGSSPLHF
TRBJ2-2,TRBV5-1,TRBD2,many,TGCGCCAGCAGCATCAAAGGACTAGCCGATAACACCGGGGAGCTGTTTTTT,CASSIKGLADNTGELFF
TRBJ2-7,TRBV28,NA,many,TGTGCCAGCAGAGCGACGATGGGGTCCGAGCAGTACTTC,CASRATMGSEQYF
TRBJ2-1,TRBV6-2/TRBV6-3,TRBD1,many,TGTGCCAGCAGTTACTCCCGGGACAGGGGAATCCATGAGCAGTTCTTC,CASSYSRDRGIHEQFF
TRBJ2-2,TRBV11-2,TRBD1,NA,TGTGCCAGCAGCCTCTCCCCGGGACAGGCCACCGGGGAGCTGTTTTTT,CASSLSPGQATGELFF
TRBJ2-3,TRBV27,TRBD2,many,TGTGCCAGCAGTCTCCTTACGACCGGGACTAGCGGGAGTGCGCAGTATTTT,CASSLLTTGTSGSAQYF
TRBJ2-7,TRBV28,TRBD2,NA,TGTGCCAGCAGCTTACTAGCGGGAGAGAACTACGAGCAGTACTTC,CASSLLAGENYEQYF
TRBJ2-7,TRBV30,NA,many,TGTGCCTGGAGGACGGGCGGGTACGAGCAGTACTTC,CAWRTGGYEQYF
TRBJ2-5,TRBV13,NA,many,TGTGCCAGCAGCTCCCCACGCGGTTCGGAGACCCAGTACTTC,CASSSPRGSETQYF
TRBJ1-1,TRBV29-1,NA,many,TGCAGCGTTGAGGGGCGGGGGAACACTGAAGCTTTCTTT,CSVEGRGNTEAFF
TRBJ2-7,TRBV27,TRBD1,many,TGTGCCAGCAGTCTTAAAAGGACAGGCTACGAGCAGTACTTC,CASSLKRTGYEQYF
TRBJ2-1,TRBV7-9,NA,many,TGTGCCAGCAGTATAGGTCGGGATGAGCAGTTCTTC,CASSIGRDEQFF
TRBJ2-3,TRBV5-8,NA,many,TGTGCCAGCAGCTACGGGATCTCTAGCACAGATACGCAGTATTTT,CASSYGISSTDTQYF
TRBJ2-1,TRBV19,TRBD2,many,TGTGCCAGTAGTATAGTAGCGGGCGAGCAGTTCTTC,CASSIVAGEQFF
TRBJ1-2,TRBV7-8,NA,many,TGTGCCAGCAGCTTAGAGAGGGGCTCGGGTCGAATTAGTAGGAACTATGGCTACACCTTC,CASSLERGSGRISRNYGYTF